The next 9 T cell receptor beta chains were all read from a single sample in a study of blood T cells in healthy people across ages. A sample-barcoded 5' primer and a J-beta primer mix were used in a second PCR of roughly 6 to 12 cycles. TCRdb called the 5' RACE reads again in MiXCR, with one record for every CDR3 protein. The sample contains fewer than 1,000,000 distinct CDR3 sequences, under 55% of which appear only once. The sample was blood. The receptors originated from a man aged 55 to 70 in good health.

The rearrangement links TRBV4-3 to TRBJ2-1; 7 bases match TRBD2. The J call may be incorrect, as the DNA end agrees better with TRBJ2-7. The CDR3 spans 15 residues. Per the germline V gene, CDR1 is LGHNA and CDR2 is YSLEER. CDR3 region: CASSRGRELYNEQYF. The CDR3, as DNA: TGCGCCAGCAGCCGGGGGAGGGAATTATACAATGAGCAGTACTTC.

This clonotype occurred once. The rearrangement uses TRBV4-3 and TRBJ2-1; 7 bases fit TRBD2. CDR1 and CDR2 (germline): LGHNA, YSLEER. CDR3 size: 15 residues. The trim removed 1 base at V and 5 bases at J, leaving 5 bases unmatched. CDR3 in amino acids: CASSQGPAGNNEQFF. In nucleotides, the CDR3 is TGCGCCAGCAGCCAAGGCCCAGCGGGGAACAATGAGCAGTTCTTC.

The rearrangement uses TRBV7-9 and TRBJ2-7, with D perhaps TRBD1 or TRBD2 (5 bases each). Germline V gene sequence: CDR1 SEHNR, CDR2 FQNEAQ (reference sequence). This CDR3 has 15 residues. Trimming cost V 0 bases and J 4 bases, with 13 bases left between them. The CDR3 reads CASSLAGAGGYEQYF. CDR3 nucleotide sequence: TGTGCCAGCAGCTTAGCAGGGGCAGGAGGATACGAGCAGTACTTC. The whole variable domain, remainder taken from reference TRBV7-9 and TRBJ2-7, is DTGVSQNPRHKITKRGQNVTFRCDPISEHNRLYWYRQTLGQGPEFLTYFQNEAQLEKSRLLSDRFSAERPKGSFSTLEIQRTEQGDSAMYLCASSLAGAGGYEQYFGPGTRLTVT.

This chain connects TRBV5-1 to TRBJ2-5; 8 nucleotides match TRBD2. CDR1 is SGHRS, CDR2 YFSETQ, per germline. This CDR3 has 15 residues. V was clipped by 1 base and J by 0 bases; unmatched bases: 2. CDR3 sequence reads: CASSLQRGYQETQYF. Written as DNA, the CDR3 is TGCGCCAGCAGCTTGCAGCGGGGGTACCAAGAGACCCAGTACTTC.

This clonotype was seen a handful of times. The V call is TRBV7-2, the J call TRBJ2-5; TRBD2 agrees at 13 bases. After removal of 5 bases from V and 3 bases from J, the junction contained 3 bases not matched to a gene. Germline V gene data show CDR1 as SGHTA and CDR2 as FQGNSA. This CDR3 region has 15 residues. CDR3 in amino acids: CASSPGLAGKETQYF. CDR3 coding DNA: TGTGCCAGCAGCCCGGGACTAGCGGGGAAAGAGACCCAGTACTTC. The whole variable domain, filled in from reference TRBV7-2 and TRBJ2-5, reads GAGVSQSPSNKVTEKGKDVELRCDPISGHTALYWYRQSLGQGLEFLIYFQGNSAPDKSGLPSDRFSAERTGGSVSTLTIQRTQQEDSAVYLCASSPGLAGKETQYFGPGTRLLVL.

This clonotype was counted ten times or more. The CDR3: CASSRGTDYGYTF. Written as DNA, the CDR3 is TGTGCCAGCAGTCGGGGGACAGACTATGGCTACACCTTC. J is TRBJ1-2 and V is TRBV12-3 or TRBV12-4; 7 nucleotides line up with TRBD1. This CDR3 spans 13 amino acids. Trimming at V came to 5 bases and at J to 3 bases, leaving 3 bases not matched to a gene.

The rearrangement uses TRBV7-2 and TRBJ2-7; no definite D call. CDR3 length equals 15 residues. Looked up from germline, CDR1 is SGHTA and CDR2 is FQGNSA. V was shortened by 3 bases and J by 2 bases, with 14 bases between the two germline ends. The CDR3 DNA reads as TGTGCCAGCAGCTTCAGAGAGCCACCCCCCTACGAGCAGTACTTC. It translates to CASSFREPPPYEQYF.

The chain recombines TRBV15 with TRBJ2-3; TRBD2 matches at 13 bases. Germline V gene lookup returns CDR1 LNHNV and CDR2 YYDKDF (reference sequence). This CDR3 has 18 residues. V was pared by 3 bases and J by 2 bases, with 8 bases of the junction left unmatched. This chain's CDR3 is CATSSGTSGATFTDTQYF. The DNA of the CDR3 is TGTGCCACCAGCAGCGGGACTAGCGGGGCAACATTCACAGATACGCAGTATTTT.

This clonotype was seen only a few times. The V gene is TRBV3-1, the J gene TRBJ1-2; D is unresolved. The CDR3 has 13 amino acids. The V and J ends lost 0 bases and 7 bases respectively, with 9 bases between them. The V gene's germline CDR1 is LGHDT and CDR2 YNNKEL (reference sequence). The CDR3 here is CASSQDPGFGYTF. In nucleotides, the CDR3 is TGTGCCAGCAGCCAAGACCCAGGATTTGGCTACACCTTC.